This entry lists 12 T cell receptor beta chains sequenced from one sample in a study of prognosis after radiotherapy for stage I lung cancer. With two-round multiplex PCR, TCR beta CDR3 sequences were amplified from genomic DNA. It was primers specific to each TRBV and TRBJ gene that first-round PCR used. One entry per CDR3 protein results from TCRdb running MiXCR on the multiplex PCR reads. The sample consists of about 31,000 distinct CDR3 sequences, 42% of them appearing once. The sample was PBMCs, taken before or after stereotactic body radiation therapy (not recorded which). Every receptor here comes from a donor at least 50 years old with non-small cell lung cancer.

The genes are TRBV5-1 and TRBJ2-1; 11 nucleotides agree with TRBD2. Germline V gives CDR1 SGHRS, CDR2 YFSETQ. The CDR3 sequence is 14 residues long. V trimming: 2 bases; J trimming: 6 bases; junction bases outside the gene matches: 1. In nucleotides, the CDR3 is TGCGCCAGCAGCTTAACTAGCGGGAGCAATGAGCAGTTCTTC. It is translated as CASSLTSGSNEQFF.

This clonotype was seen ten or more times. The CDR3 coding sequence is TGTGCCAGCAGTTACTCGACGGCCTTACGCACTGAAGCTTTCTTT. It codes for CASSYSTALRTEAFF. J is TRBJ1-1 and V is TRBV6-5; D gene ambiguous. Per the germline V gene, CDR1 is MNHEY and CDR2 is SVGAGI. The CDR3 covers 15 residues. Trimming removed 0 bases at V and 4 bases at J, with 12 bases between.

Many counts were recorded for this clonotype. CDR3 in amino acids: CASSQGRGREQYF. CDR3 in DNA: TGTGCCAGCAGCCAAGGCAGGGGCCGCGAGCAGTACTTC. The rearrangement links TRBV3-1 to TRBJ2-7; a possible D gene is TRBD1 (6 bases). Between the trimmed V and J ends, which lost 1 base and 6 bases, there was a span of 10 bases. This CDR3 contains 13 residues. Germline V gene sequence: CDR1 LGHDT, CDR2 YNNKEL (reference sequence).

This clonotype occurred many times. In DNA form, the CDR3 reads TGCAGCGTTGAAGATCCTAATAGCGGGGACACAGATACGCAGTATTTT. This sequence encodes CSVEDPNSGDTDTQYF. The V gene is TRBV29-1, the J gene TRBJ2-3; 8 nucleotides line up with TRBD2. The CDR3 loop spans 16 amino acids. J was trimmed by 2 bases and V by 0 bases; bases with no gene match: 7. CDR1 is SQVTM and CDR2 is ANQGSEA in the germline V gene.

This clonotype was detected many times. The rearrangement joins TRBV10-3 to TRBJ1-2; D not resolved. Trimming stripped 6 bases from V and 6 bases from J, with 17 bases between. Germline CDR1 ENHRY, CDR2 SYGVKD. The CDR3 consists of 14 residues. Here the CDR3 reads CAIRSRLEGHGYTF. CDR3 sequence (DNA): TGTGCCATCAGAAGTCGCCTTGAGGGCCATGGCTACACCTTC.

V gene TRBV27 combines with J gene TRBJ2-7; 14 nucleotides line up with TRBD2. The CDR3 sequence is 20 residues long. J lost 5 bases, V lost 6 bases, and 21 bases had no gene match. Germline V lookup: CDR1 MNHEY, CDR2 SMNVEV (reference sequence). The CDR3: CASRPPYSRGTSGSTNEQYF. The CDR3 nucleotides are TGTGCCAGCAGACCACCCTATTCGAGAGGGACTAGCGGGAGTACCAACGAGCAGTACTTC.

The chain is built from TRBV20-1 and TRBJ2-5; D is unresolved. There are 17 residues in the CDR3. CDR1 is DFQATT and CDR2 is SNEGSKA in the germline V gene (reference sequence). The ends were cut back, 0 bases at V and 5 bases at J, with 22 bases in the middle. The DNA of the CDR3 is TGCAGTGCTAGAGACCGACCCGTGTCCCGTCAATGGGAGACCCAGTACTTC. Its protein product is CSARDRPVSRQWETQYF.

This clonotype is a singleton in its sample. The chain couples TRBV6-9 to TRBJ1-2; D not resolved. V lost 3 bases, J lost 8 bases, and 13 bases lay in between. CDR1 MNHGY and CDR2 SVAAGI come from the germline V gene. This CDR3 comprises 13 residues. The CDR3 DNA is TGTGCCAGCAGTTACCTACCGGGGATCGGCTACACCTTC. Protein: CASSYLPGIGYTF.

A word on this clonotype: It differs at one base from a far larger clone, so likely a read error. V and J are TRBV19 and TRBJ2-5; 11 positions match TRBD2. The J call may be incorrect, as the DNA end agrees better with TRBJ2-1. CDR1 and CDR2 from the germline V gene are LNHDA and SQIVND (reference sequence). This CDR3 region has 15 residues. DNA of the CDR3: TGTGCCAGTAGTATTGATAGCGGGAGGGACAATGACCAGTTCTTC. This sequence encodes CASSIDSGRDNDQFF.

This clonotype was counted many times. This sequence joins TRBV4-1 and TRBJ2-2; D unclear. Germline V gives CDR1 MGHRA, CDR2 YSYEKL. CDR3 length: 16 amino acids. Deletions cut 3 bases from V and 2 bases from J, with 13 bases between. The chain's CDR3 is CASSQAYRVNTGELFF. The CDR3 DNA reads TGCGCCAGCAGCCAGGCATACAGAGTCAACACCGGGGAGCTGTTTTTT.

This clonotype was observed at least ten times. V gene TRBV7-6 combines with J gene TRBJ1-2; no reliable D call. Trimming stripped 5 bases from V and 4 bases from J, with 23 bases between. Germline V gives CDR1 SGHVS, CDR2 FNYEAQ. CDR3 size: 17 residues. CDR3 in amino acids: CASSPTPGENSVYGYTF. CDR3 coding DNA: TGTGCCAGCAGCCCGACCCCCGGGGAAAATTCGGTCTATGGCTACACCTTC.

Worth noting for this clonotype: It may be a read error: a sequence one base away is much more abundant. The chain employs TRBV7-9 and TRBJ2-7; D unresolved. The length of the CDR3 is 12 residues. Germline assignment: CDR1 SEHNR and CDR2 FQNEAQ (reference sequence). V dropped 7 bases and J dropped 7 bases, with 14 bases sitting between them. The CDR3 spells CASISTSSEQYF. The DNA for the CDR3 is TGTGCCAGCATTTCAACGTCTTCAGAGCAGTACTTC. Drawing the rest from reference TRBV7-9 and TRBJ2-7, the complete variable domain is DTGVSQNPRHKITKRGQNVTFRCDPISEHNRLYWYRQTLGQGPEFLTYFQNEAQLEKSRLLSDRFSAERPKGSFSTLEIQRTEQGDSAMYLCASISTSSEQYFGPGTRLTVT.